The 3 T cell receptor beta chains below all came from one sample that was sequenced in a study of blood T cell repertoires in COVID-19. Sequenced by immunoSEQ multiplex PCR; TCRdb stores in-frame clones only, minus some. The table shows about 240,000 clones, with about 82% occurring only once. The material sequenced was peripheral blood. These receptors all come from a man older than 75 with acute or convalescent COVID-19.

This clone has a single count. This sequence joins TRBV27 and TRBJ2-7; 13 positions agree with TRBD2. Germline-derived CDR1 and CDR2 are MNHEY and SMNVEV (reference sequence). The CDR3 runs to 16 residues. V lost 5 bases to trimming and J lost 2 bases; unmatched junction nucleotides: 6. The chain's CDR3 is CASSSPGLAGTYEQYF. The DNA for the CDR3 is TGTGCCAGCAGTAGTCCGGGACTAGCGGGGACCTACGAGCAGTACTTC.

This chain connects TRBV7-2 to TRBJ2-1, with 8 bases matching TRBD1. This CDR3 is 14 amino acids long. Germline loops: CDR1 SGHTA, CDR2 FQGNSA. V gave up 5 bases and J gave up 15 bases; unmatched junction bases: 15. The CDR3 DNA is TGTGCCAGCAGCCCGGACAGGGTTAGGGGTAAAGGGTTCTTC. Translating it yields CASSPDRVRGKGFF.

The chain joins TRBV28 to TRBJ1-2, with 8 positions matching TRBD1. V shed 5 bases and J 2 bases; nucleotides not matched to a gene: 4. The CDR3 loop spans 14 amino acids. The V gene's germline CDR1 is MDHEN and CDR2 SYDVKM. The CDR3 is CASSGDRGNYGYTF. The CDR3 DNA reads TGTGCCAGCAGTGGCGACAGGGGCAACTATGGCTACACCTTC.